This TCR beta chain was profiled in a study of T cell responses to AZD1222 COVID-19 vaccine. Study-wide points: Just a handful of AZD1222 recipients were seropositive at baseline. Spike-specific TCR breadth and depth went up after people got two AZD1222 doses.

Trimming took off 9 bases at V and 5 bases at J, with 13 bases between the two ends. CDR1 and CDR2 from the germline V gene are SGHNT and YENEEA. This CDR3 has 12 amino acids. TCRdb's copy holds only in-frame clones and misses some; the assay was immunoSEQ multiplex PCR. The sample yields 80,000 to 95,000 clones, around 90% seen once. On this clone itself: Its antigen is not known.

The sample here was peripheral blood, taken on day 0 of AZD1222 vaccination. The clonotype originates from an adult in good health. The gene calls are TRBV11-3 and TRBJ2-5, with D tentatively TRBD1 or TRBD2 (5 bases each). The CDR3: CASGPGHETQYF. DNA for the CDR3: TGTGCCAGTGGGCCGGGGCACGAGACCCAGTACTTC.